Included here is one TCR beta chain sequence, with context. The CDR3 loop spans 12 amino acids. Germline loops: CDR1 SGDLS, CDR2 YYNGEE. Between the trimmed V and J ends, which lost 4 bases and 5 bases, there was a span of 9 bases. The sample belongs to a study of blood T cell repertoires in COVID-19. In the study overall: Specimens from acute and convalescent COVID-19 originated in the United States, Italy and Spain. T cells, B-cell-depleted T cells, or PBMCs supplied cDNA or gDNA.

How the authors handled the data: From reference gene primer amplification, estimates of nucleated cell counts were derived. Sequencing used immunoSEQ multiplex PCR; TCRdb keeps in-frame clones, though not all of them. V, J and clone size derive from that table, while D and trimming were established from the DNA sequence. The sample shows over 200,000 clones, roughly 82% of them seen only once. This sequence originates from a man in his forties or fifties who had recovered from COVID-19. Sequencing input: peripheral blood. This chain links TRBV9 with TRBJ2-5; TRBD2 is a possible D gene (6 bases). The CDR3 DNA reads TGTGCCAGCAGCCGGGGGTTTGAGACCCAGTACTTC. Encoded protein: CASSRGFETQYF.